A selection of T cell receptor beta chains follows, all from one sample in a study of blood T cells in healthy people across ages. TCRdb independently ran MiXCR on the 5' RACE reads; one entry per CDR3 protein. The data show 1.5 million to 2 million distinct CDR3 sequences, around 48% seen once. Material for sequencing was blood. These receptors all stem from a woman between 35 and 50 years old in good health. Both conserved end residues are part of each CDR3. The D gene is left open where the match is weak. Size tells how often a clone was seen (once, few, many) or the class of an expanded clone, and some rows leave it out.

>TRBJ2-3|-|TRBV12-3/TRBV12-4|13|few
TGTGCCAGCAGCCCCATAACCACAGATACGCAGTATTTT
CASSPITTDTQYF
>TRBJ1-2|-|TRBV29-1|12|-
TGCAGCGATGTAGACCCCTACTATGGCTACACCTTC
CSDVDPYYGYTF
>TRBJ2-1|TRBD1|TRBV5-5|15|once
TGTGCCAGCAGCGCAGGGACAGGGGGCTTTTATGAGCAGTTCTTC
CASSAGTGGFYEQFF
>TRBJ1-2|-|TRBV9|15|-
TGTGCCAGCAGCGTAGACAACGCAGCTAACTATGGCTACACCTTC
CASSVDNAANYGYTF
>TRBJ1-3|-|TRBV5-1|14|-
TGCGCCAGCAGAGCTCGGGACTCTGGAAACACCATATATTTT
CASRARDSGNTIYF
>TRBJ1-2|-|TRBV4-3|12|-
TGCGCCAGCAGCCACGGCAGCCTCGGTGCCACCTTC
CASSHGSLGATF
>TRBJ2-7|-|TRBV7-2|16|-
TGTGCCAGCAGCCCAGTCTCCGTGGAGACACCATACGAGCAGTACTTC
CASSPVSVETPYEQYF
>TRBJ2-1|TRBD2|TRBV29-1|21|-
TGCAGCGTTGAGGCCTCAAAAAAGGGACTAGCGGGGGGGAAGGCCTACAATGAGCAGTTCTTC
CSVEASKKGLAGGKAYNEQFF
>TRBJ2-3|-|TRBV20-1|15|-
TGCAGTGCTAGCAGGTCCGCTCCCCCCACAGATACGCAGTATTTT
CSASRSAPPTDTQYF
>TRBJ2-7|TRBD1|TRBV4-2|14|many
TGTGCCAGCCGCTCAACAGGGGTTGACAACGAGCAGTACTTC
CASRSTGVDNEQYF
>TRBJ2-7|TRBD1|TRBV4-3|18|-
TGCGCCAGCAGCCAAGTCTATCCGGGACAGGGTTTCGCCTACGAGCAGTACTTC
CASSQVYPGQGFAYEQYF
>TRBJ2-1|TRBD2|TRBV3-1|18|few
TGTGCCAGCAGCCAAGAGGGGTTAGCTAGCGGGGGGGCCAATGAGCAGTTCTTC
CASSQEGLASGGANEQFF
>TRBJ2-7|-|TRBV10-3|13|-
TGTGCCATCAGTGAGCGGGACTTCTACGAGCAGTACTTC
CAISERDFYEQYF
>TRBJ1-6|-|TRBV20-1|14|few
TGCAGTGCCCGGAGGAACAGCGGGAATTCACCCCTCCACTTT
CSARRNSGNSPLHF
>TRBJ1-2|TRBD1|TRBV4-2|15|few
TGTGCCAGCAGCCAAGAAGCCAGACAGGGAGGCGGCTACACCTTC
CASSQEARQGGGYTF
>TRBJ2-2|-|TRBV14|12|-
TGTGCCAGCAGCTGGAAGGGCGGGGAGCTGTTTTTT
CASSWKGGELFF
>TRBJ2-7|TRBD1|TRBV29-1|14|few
TGCAGCGTCAAAGGGACAGGGATTCTCTACGAGCAGTACTTC
CSVKGTGILYEQYF
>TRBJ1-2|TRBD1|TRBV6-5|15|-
TGTGCCAGCAGGGCCGGGACAGGGTCTAACTATGGCTACACCTTC
CASRAGTGSNYGYTF
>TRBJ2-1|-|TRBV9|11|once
TGTGCCAGCAGCGATGGACAAGAGCAGTTCTTC
CASSDGQEQFF
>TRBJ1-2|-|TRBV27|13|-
TGTGCCAGCAGCACCGGGATGTCCTATGGCTACACCTTC
CASSTGMSYGYTF
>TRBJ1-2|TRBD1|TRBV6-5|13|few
TGTGCCAGCAGGGCTGACAGGGGGGATGGCTACACCTTC
CASRADRGDGYTF
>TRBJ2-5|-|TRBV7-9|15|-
TGTGCCAGCAGCTTAGGGGCCTCTATTCAACATGAGCAGTACTTC
CASSLGASIQHEQYF
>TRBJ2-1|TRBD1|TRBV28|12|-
TGTGCCAGTCACAGGGGGCTGAATGAGCAGTTCTTC
CASHRGLNEQFF
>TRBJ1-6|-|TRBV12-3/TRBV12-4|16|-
TGTGCCAGCAGTTTAAAGGGTAGCTCCTATAATTCACCCCTCCACTTT
CASSLKGSSYNSPLHF
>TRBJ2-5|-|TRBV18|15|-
TGTGCCAGCTCACCACAGGCAGGCTTTGGGGAGACCCAGTACTTC
CASSPQAGFGETQYF
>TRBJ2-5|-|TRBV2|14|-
TGTGCCAGCAGTGACCCTTGGGATCTTGAGACCCAGTACTTC
CASSDPWDLETQYF
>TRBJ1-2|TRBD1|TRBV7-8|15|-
TGTGCCAGCAGCTCCCTACCACAGGGGGCGGGCGGCTACACCTTC
CASSSLPQGAGGYTF
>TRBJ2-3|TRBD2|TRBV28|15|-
TGTGCCAGCAAGCGGCTAGCGGGGGATACAGATACGCAGTATTTT
CASKRLAGDTDTQYF
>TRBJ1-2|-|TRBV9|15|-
TGTGCCAGCAGCGGAAAAGAAGTGGGTCCGGCTGGCTACACCTTC
CASSGKEVGPAGYTF
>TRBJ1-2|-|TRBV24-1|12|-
TGTGCCACCAGAGACGCTAACTATGGCTACACCTTC
CATRDANYGYTF
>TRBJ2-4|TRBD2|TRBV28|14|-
TGTGCCAGCAGTTTAACGGGACGGGGGGACATTCAGTACTTC
CASSLTGRGDIQYF